Given below is one T cell receptor beta chain in context. The data were produced by immunoSEQ multiplex PCR, yet TCRdb's version contains in-frame clones alone and is incomplete. The sample carries approximately 26,000 clones, 80% recorded once. This specimen belongs to a study of PD-1 blockade in classical Hodgkin lymphoma. This sample's time point: cycle 4 day 1 (C4D1), after more than five weeks of nivolumab. Autologous stem cell transplantation was followed by relapse in every patient, and brentuximab vedotin exposure varied. Germline lookup yields CDR1 MDHEN and CDR2 SYDVKM. The CDR3 consists of 13 residues. Trimming took 4 bases from V and 5 from J, leaving 11 bases between them.

The genes are TRBV28 and TRBJ1-2; D is ambiguous. The receptor's source is a human donor with classical Hodgkin lymphoma. Here the sequenced sample was peripheral blood mononuclear cells (PBMCs), taken before the fourth cycle of nivolumab. This chain's CDR3 is CASSSKVGYGYTF. CDR3 in DNA: TGTGCCAGCAGTTCGAAAGTGGGATATGGCTACACCTTC.